This T cell receptor beta chain was obtained from a study of blood T cell repertoires in COVID-19. Study as a whole: Samples of COVID-19 (acute and convalescent) were obtained from the United States, Italy and Spain. PBMCs, B-cell-depleted T cells, or T cells provided the cDNA or gDNA that made up the material.

Per the original data handling: Reference gene primer amplification yielded estimated nucleated cell counts. Using immunoSEQ multiplex PCR, the repertoire was profiled, and TCRdb retains in-frame clones only, with some absent. D and trimming come from the DNA, and the V and J calls and clone size come from that table. The table records fewer than 250,000 clones, about 80% of them present only once. The CDR3 has 16 amino acids. V shed 0 bases and J 2 bases; nucleotides not matched to a gene: 5. This clonotype was sampled from a man between 60 and 70 years old with acute or convalescent COVID-19. The chain links TRBV23-1 to TRBJ2-7; 9 positions match TRBD2. TRBV23-1 is flagged as an ORF with uncertain function. The specimen sequenced was peripheral blood. The CDR3 sequence is CASSQSNPSGAYEQYF. The CDR3 nucleotides read TGCGCCAGCAGTCAATCTAACCCTAGCGGGGCCTACGAGCAGTACTTC.